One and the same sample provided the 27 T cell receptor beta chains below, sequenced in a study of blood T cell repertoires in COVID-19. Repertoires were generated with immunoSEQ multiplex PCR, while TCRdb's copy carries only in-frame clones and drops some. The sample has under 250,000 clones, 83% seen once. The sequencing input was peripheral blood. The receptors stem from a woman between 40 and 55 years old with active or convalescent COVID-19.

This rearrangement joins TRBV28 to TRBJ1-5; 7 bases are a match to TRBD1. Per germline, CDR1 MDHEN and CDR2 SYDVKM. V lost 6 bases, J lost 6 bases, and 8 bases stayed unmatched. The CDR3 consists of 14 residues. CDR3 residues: CASRLDRAGQPQHF. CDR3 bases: TGTGCCAGCAGACTCGACAGGGCCGGTCAGCCCCAGCATTTT. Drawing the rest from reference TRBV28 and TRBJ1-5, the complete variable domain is DVKVTQSSRYLVKRTGEKVFLECVQDMDHENMFWYRQDPGLGLRLIYFSYDVKMKEKGDIPEGYSVSREKKERFSLILESASTNQTSMYLCASRLDRAGQPQHFGDGTRLSIL.

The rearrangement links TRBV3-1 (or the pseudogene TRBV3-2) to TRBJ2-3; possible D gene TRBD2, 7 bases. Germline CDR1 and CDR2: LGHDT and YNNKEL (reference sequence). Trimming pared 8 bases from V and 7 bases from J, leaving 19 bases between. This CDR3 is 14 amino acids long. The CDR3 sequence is CASESGGGGYTQYF. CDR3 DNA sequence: TGTGCCAGCGAAAGTGGGGGGGGCGGTTATACGCAGTATTTT.

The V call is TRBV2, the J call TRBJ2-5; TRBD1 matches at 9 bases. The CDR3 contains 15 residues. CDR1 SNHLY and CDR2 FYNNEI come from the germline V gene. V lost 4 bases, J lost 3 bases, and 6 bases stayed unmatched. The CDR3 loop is CASSGGQGTKETQYF. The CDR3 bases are TGTGCCAGCAGTGGAGGACAGGGGACTAAAGAGACCCAGTACTTC.

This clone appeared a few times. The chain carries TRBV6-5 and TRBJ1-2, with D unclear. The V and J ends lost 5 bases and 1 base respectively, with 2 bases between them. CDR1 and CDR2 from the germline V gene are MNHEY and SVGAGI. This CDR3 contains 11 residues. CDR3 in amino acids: CASSHNYGYTF. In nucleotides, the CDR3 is TGTGCCAGCAGTCATAACTATGGCTACACCTTC.

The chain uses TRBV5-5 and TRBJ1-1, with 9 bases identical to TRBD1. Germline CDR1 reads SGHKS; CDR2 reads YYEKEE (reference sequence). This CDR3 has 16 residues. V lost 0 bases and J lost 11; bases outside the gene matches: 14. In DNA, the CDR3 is TGTGCCAGCAGCTTGGTCGTCCCAACAGGGGGCGTGGAGGCTTTCTTT. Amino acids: CASSLVVPTGGVEAFF.

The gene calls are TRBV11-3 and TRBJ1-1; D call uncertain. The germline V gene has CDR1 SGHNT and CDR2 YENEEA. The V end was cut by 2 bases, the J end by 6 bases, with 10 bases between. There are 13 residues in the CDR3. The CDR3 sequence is CASSLSGGAEAFF. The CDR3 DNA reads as TGTGCCAGCAGCTTAAGTGGCGGGGCTGAAGCTTTCTTT.

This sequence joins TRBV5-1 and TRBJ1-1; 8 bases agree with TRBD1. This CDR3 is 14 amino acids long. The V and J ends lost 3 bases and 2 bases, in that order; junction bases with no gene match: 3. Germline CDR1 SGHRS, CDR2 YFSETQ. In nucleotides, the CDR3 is TGCGCCAGCAGCTGGCAGGGGGCAAACACTGAAGCTTTCTTT. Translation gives CASSWQGANTEAFF.

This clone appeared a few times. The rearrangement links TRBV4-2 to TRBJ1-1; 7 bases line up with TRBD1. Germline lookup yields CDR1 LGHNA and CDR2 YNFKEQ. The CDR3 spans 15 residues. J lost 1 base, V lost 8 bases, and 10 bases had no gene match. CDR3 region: CASATGENWNTEAFF. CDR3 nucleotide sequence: TGTGCCAGCGCTACAGGGGAGAACTGGAACACTGAAGCTTTCTTT.

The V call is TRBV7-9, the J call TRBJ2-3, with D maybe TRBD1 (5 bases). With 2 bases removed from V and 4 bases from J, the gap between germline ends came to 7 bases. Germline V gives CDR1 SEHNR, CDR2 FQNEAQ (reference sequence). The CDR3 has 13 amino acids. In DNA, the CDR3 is TGTGCCAGCAGCTTATCAGGGTCAGATACGCAGTATTTT. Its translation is CASSLSGSDTQYF.

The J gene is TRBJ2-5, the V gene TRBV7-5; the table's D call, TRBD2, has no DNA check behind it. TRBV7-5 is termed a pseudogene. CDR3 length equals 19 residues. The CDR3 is CVRSLGSLAGGPEKETQYF. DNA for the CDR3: TGTGTCAGAAGCTTAGGATCCCTAGCGGGAGGGCCGGAAAAAGAGACCCAGTACTTC.

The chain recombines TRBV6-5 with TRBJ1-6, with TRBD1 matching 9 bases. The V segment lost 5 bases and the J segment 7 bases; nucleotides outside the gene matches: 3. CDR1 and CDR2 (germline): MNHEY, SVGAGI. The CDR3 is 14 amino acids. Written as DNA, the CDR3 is TGTGCCAGCAGTAACGGACAGGGGAATTCACCCCTCCACTTT. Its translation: CASSNGQGNSPLHF.

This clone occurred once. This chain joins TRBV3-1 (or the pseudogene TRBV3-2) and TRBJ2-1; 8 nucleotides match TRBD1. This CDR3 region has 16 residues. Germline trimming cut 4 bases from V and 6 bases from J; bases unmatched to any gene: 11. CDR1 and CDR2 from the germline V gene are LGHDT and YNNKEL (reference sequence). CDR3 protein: CASSRSGQGARNEQFF. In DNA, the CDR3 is TGTGCCAGCAGCCGATCGGGCCAGGGGGCGCGCAATGAGCAGTTCTTC.

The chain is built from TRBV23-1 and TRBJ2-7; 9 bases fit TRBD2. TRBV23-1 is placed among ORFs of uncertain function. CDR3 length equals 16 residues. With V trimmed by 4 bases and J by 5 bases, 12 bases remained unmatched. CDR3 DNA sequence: TGCGCCAGCAGTCGGGCGGGACTAGCCCCCCTCCACGAGCAGTACTTC. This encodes CASSRAGLAPLHEQYF.

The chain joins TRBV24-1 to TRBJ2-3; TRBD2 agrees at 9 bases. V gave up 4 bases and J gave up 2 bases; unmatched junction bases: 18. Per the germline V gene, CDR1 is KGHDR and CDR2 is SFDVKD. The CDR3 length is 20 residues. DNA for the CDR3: TGTGCCACCAGTGACCTGGAGGGGTTAGAGACTAGCGGAGACACAGATACGCAGTATTTT. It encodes CATSDLEGLETSGDTDTQYF.

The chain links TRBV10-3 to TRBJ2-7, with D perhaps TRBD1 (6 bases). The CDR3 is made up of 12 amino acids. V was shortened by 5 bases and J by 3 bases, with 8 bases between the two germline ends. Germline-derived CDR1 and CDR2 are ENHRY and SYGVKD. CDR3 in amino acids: CAISQDSYEQYF. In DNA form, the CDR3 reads TGTGCCATCAGTCAGGACAGCTACGAGCAGTACTTC.

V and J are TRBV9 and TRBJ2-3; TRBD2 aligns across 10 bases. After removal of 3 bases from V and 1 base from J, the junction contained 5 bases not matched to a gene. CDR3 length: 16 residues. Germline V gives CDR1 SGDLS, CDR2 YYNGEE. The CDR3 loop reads CASSADGLAGTDTQYF. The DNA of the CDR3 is TGTGCCAGCAGCGCAGATGGACTAGCGGGCACAGATACGCAGTATTTT.

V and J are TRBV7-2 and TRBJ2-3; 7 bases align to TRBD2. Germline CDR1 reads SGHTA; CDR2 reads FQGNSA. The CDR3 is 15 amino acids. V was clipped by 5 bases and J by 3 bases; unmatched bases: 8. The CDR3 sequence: CASSPRDYLTDTQYF. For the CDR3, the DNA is TGTGCCAGCAGCCCTCGGGACTATCTAACAGATACGCAGTATTTT.

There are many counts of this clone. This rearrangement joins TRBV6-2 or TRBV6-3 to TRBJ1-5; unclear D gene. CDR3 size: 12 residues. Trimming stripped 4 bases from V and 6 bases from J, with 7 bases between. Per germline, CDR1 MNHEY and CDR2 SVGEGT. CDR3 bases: TGTGCCAGCAGTTTTATGAGTCAGCCCCAGCATTTT. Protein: CASSFMSQPQHF.

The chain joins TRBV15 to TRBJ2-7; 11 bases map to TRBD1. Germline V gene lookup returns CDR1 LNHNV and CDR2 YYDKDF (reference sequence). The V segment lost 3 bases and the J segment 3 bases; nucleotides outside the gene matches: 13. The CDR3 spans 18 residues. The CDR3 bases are TGTGCCACCAGCAGCTGGCAGAGCCGGGACAGGGGGTTCTACGAGCAGTACTTC. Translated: CATSSWQSRDRGFYEQYF.

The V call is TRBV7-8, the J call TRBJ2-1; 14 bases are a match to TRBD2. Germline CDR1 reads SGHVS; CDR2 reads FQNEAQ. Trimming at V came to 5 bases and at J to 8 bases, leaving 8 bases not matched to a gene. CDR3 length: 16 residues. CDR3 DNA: TGTGCCAGCAGCCAAACCGGGACTAGCGGGAGATATGAGCAGTTCTTC. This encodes CASSQTGTSGRYEQFF.

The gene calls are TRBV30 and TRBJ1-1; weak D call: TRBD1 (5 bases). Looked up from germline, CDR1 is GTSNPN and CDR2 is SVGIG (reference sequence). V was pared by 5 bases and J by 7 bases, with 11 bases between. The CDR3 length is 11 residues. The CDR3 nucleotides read TGTGCCTGGGGACAAAAAAATGAAGCTTTCTTT. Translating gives CAWGQKNEAFF.

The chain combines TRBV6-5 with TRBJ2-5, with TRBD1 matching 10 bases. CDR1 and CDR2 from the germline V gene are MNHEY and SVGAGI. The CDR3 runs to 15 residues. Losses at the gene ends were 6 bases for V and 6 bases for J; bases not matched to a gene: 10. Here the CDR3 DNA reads TGTGCCAGCAGCCTAGACAGGGGGCCAATAAAGACCCAGTACTTC. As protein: CASSLDRGPIKTQYF.

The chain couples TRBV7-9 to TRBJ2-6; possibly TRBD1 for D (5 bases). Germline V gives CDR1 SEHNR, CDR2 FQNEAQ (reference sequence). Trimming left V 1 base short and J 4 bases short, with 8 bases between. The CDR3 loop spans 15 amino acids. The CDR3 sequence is CASSLGGAGANVLTF. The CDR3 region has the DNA TGTGCCAGCAGCTTAGGTGGGGCCGGGGCCAACGTCCTGACTTTC.

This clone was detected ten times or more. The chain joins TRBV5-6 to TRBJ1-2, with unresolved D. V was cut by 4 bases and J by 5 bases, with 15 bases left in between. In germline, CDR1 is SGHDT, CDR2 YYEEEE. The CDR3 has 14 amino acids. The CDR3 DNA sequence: TGTGCCAGCAGCAGGCGGACGGGAGGATATGGCTACACCTTC. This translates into CASSRRTGGYGYTF.

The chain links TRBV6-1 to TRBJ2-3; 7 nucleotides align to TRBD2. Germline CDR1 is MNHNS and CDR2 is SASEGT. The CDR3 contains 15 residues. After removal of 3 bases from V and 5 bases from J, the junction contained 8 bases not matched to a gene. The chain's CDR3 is CASSESGVGLDTQYF. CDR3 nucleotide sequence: TGTGCCAGCAGTGAGAGCGGGGTCGGTCTAGATACGCAGTATTTT.

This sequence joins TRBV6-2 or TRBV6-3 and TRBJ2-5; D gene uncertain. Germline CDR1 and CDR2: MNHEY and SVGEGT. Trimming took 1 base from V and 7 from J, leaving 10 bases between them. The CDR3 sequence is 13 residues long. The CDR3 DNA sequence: TGTGCCAGCAGTTACTGGCGGTCCGGGACCCAGTACTTC. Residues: CASSYWRSGTQYF.

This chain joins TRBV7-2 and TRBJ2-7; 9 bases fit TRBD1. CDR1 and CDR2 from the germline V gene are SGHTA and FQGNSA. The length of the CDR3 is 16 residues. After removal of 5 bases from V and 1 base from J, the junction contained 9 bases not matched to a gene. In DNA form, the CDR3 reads TGTGCCAGCAGCAAGATTACAGGGGGCTATTCCTACGAGCAGTACTTC. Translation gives CASSKITGGYSYEQYF.